A single sample gave rise to the 32 T cell receptor beta chains below, sequenced in a study of shared clonotypes between healthy human individuals. The table came from immunoSEQ multiplex PCR; TCRdb's copy has only in-frame clones and leaves some out. Among some 2,500,000 clones listed, over 85% were seen once. The material sequenced was naive CD4+ T cells from PBMCs. The subset is: CD45RA+ positively selected. The receptors come from a man between 18 and 35 years old in good health. Some clones in this sample may be carry-over from other donors' samples.

The V call is TRBV11-2, the J call TRBJ2-7; 9 bases map to TRBD2. The CDR3 consists of 13 residues. In germline, CDR1 is SGHAT, CDR2 FQNNGV. The trim removed 6 bases at V and 2 bases at J, leaving 2 bases unmatched. CDR3 loop: CASRLAGTYEQYF. In nucleotides, the CDR3 is TGTGCCAGCAGGCTAGCGGGGACCTACGAGCAGTACTTC.

The CDR3 DNA reads as TGTGCCAGCAGCTCGGGGGTACCTGCGGAAGCTTTCTTT. This encodes CASSSGVPAEAFF. The J gene is TRBJ1-1, the V gene TRBV11-1; tentatively, D is TRBD1 (5 bases). Germline V lookup: CDR1 SGHAT, CDR2 FQDESV (reference sequence). This CDR3 comprises 13 residues. With 4 bases removed from V and 8 bases from J, the gap between germline ends came to 14 bases.

CDR3 sequence (DNA): TGTGCCAGCACCAGGGGGAGTTTTGAAGCTTTCTTT. Protein product: CASTRGSFEAFF. The chain combines TRBV6-1 with TRBJ1-1; TRBD1 agrees at 7 bases. V lost 7 bases and J lost 7; bases outside the gene matches: 6. This CDR3 is built from 12 residues. From germline, CDR1 is MNHNS and CDR2 SASEGT.

This chain links TRBV11-3 with TRBJ2-5, with D hard to call. Trimming left V 4 bases short and J 10 bases short, with 16 bases between. There are 13 residues in the CDR3. Germline lookup yields CDR1 SGHNT and CDR2 YENEEA. The CDR3 DNA follows: TGTGCCAGCAGCTCTCGTGGGCAGTCGGACCAGTACTTC. Protein: CASSSRGQSDQYF. The full variable domain, rest sourced from reference TRBV11-3 and TRBJ2-5, is EAGVVQSPRYKIIEKKQPVAFWCNPISGHNTLYWYLQNLGQGPELLIRYENEEAVDDSQLPKDRFSAERLKGVDSTLKIQPAELGDSAVYLCASSSRGQSDQYFGPGTRLLVL.

The CDR3 nucleotides are TGTGCCAGCAGTCAGGCGACAGTGGGTGGCTACACCTTC. This translates into CASSQATVGGYTF. The chain joins TRBV6-5 to TRBJ1-2; D perhaps matches TRBD1 (5 bases). The germline V and J ends were trimmed by 5 bases and 7 bases, with 14 bases remaining between them. Germline V CDR1 and CDR2: MNHEY, SVGAGI. This CDR3 contains 13 residues.

The chain carries TRBV7-3 and TRBJ2-6, with no clear D. The V and J ends lost 1 base and 3 bases respectively, with 4 bases between them. Germline V gene sequence: CDR1 SGHTA, CDR2 FQGTGA. CDR3 size: 14 residues. As DNA, the CDR3 is TGTGCCAGCAGCTTAAGTCATGGGGCCAACGTCCTGACTTTC. It translates to CASSLSHGANVLTF.

V is TRBV5-1 and J is TRBJ2-1; maybe TRBD2 (6 bases). CDR1 is SGHRS and CDR2 is YFSETQ in the germline V gene. CDR3 size: 16 residues. Trimming removed 0 bases from V and 0 bases from J, with 10 bases in between. The CDR3 loop reads CASSLVWEVSYNEQFF. The CDR3, as DNA: TGCGCCAGCAGCTTGGTTTGGGAGGTCTCCTACAATGAGCAGTTCTTC.

The CDR3 DNA sequence: TGTGCCAGTAGTAACAGGGGCGGCACTGAAGCTTTCTTT. Its translation is CASSNRGGTEAFF. The chain is built from TRBV28 and TRBJ1-1; 7 bases agree with TRBD1. In germline, CDR1 is MDHEN, CDR2 SYDVKM. This CDR3 has 13 amino acids. V lost 9 bases, J lost 4 bases, and 8 bases stayed unmatched. Together with reference TRBV28 and TRBJ1-1, the CDR3 gives the full variable domain: DVKVTQSSRYLVKRTGEKVFLECVQDMDHENMFWYRQDPGLGLRLIYFSYDVKMKEKGDIPEGYSVSREKKERFSLILESASTNQTSMYLCASSNRGGTEAFFGQGTRLTVV.

The gene calls are TRBV28 and TRBJ2-7; D uncertain. CDR1 MDHEN and CDR2 SYDVKM come from the germline V gene. This CDR3 is 13 amino acids long. V was shortened by 7 bases and J by 0 bases, with 10 bases between the two germline ends. The CDR3 DNA sequence: TGTGCCAGCACCTGGGGTGCCTCCTACGAGCAGTACTTC. Protein sequence: CASTWGASYEQYF.

The chain combines TRBV2 with TRBJ1-1; weak D call: TRBD1 (6 bases). Germline V gene data show CDR1 as SNHLY and CDR2 as FYNNEI. The CDR3 consists of 13 residues. Trimming removed 8 bases from V and 3 bases from J, with 13 bases in between. CDR3 sequence reads: CASESGVYTEAFF. The CDR3 DNA sequence: TGTGCCAGCGAATCAGGGGTTTACACTGAAGCTTTCTTT.

The chain has TRBV28 and TRBJ2-5; D could derive from TRBD1 or TRBD2 (6 bases each). V lost 5 bases, J lost 2 bases, and 12 bases lay in between. The CDR3 is made up of 14 amino acids. The V gene's germline CDR1 is MDHEN and CDR2 SYDVKM. The CDR3 nucleotides are TGTGCCAGCAGTCGGAGGGACACGCAAGAGACCCAGTACTTC. Its protein product is CASSRRDTQETQYF.

This rearrangement joins TRBV9 to TRBJ2-6; the D gene is possibly TRBD2 (6 bases). The CDR3 contains 17 residues. Per the germline V gene, CDR1 is SGDLS and CDR2 is YYNGEE. V was pared by 0 bases and J by 0 bases, with 10 bases between. CDR3 DNA sequence: TGTGCCAGCAGCGTAGGGGACTCCACCTCTGGGGCCAACGTCCTGACTTTC. Translation: CASSVGDSTSGANVLTF.

This clone was counted a single time. The chain has TRBV11-1 and TRBJ2-1; 11 positions match TRBD2. The CDR3 extends over 15 amino acids. Germline V gene data show CDR1 as SGHAT and CDR2 as FQDESV (reference sequence). The trim removed 6 bases at V and 4 bases at J, leaving 5 bases unmatched. CDR3 loop: CASRPGLAVYNEQFF. The CDR3 DNA sequence: TGTGCCAGCAGACCGGGACTAGCGGTTTACAATGAGCAGTTCTTC.

The gene calls are TRBV7-7 and TRBJ2-2, with TRBD2 identical over 9 bases. Germline loops: CDR1 SSHAT, CDR2 FNYEAQ (reference sequence). After removal of 5 bases from V and 2 bases from J, the junction contained 3 bases not matched to a gene. The CDR3 spans 15 residues. CDR3 in amino acids: CASSPSGANTGELFF. CDR3 DNA: TGTGCCAGCAGCCCTAGCGGGGCAAACACCGGGGAGCTGTTTTTT.

V usage is TRBV7-3 and J usage is TRBJ2-5; 7 positions match TRBD1. Germline CDR1 is SGHTA and CDR2 is FQGTGA. This CDR3 spans 14 amino acids. Germline trimming cut 5 bases from V and 3 bases from J; bases unmatched to any gene: 6. This CDR3 is CASSPGTDKETQYF. The CDR3, as DNA: TGTGCCAGCAGCCCCGGGACAGATAAAGAGACCCAGTACTTC.

The rearrangement joins TRBV2 to TRBJ2-1, with D hard to call. Trimming cost V 6 bases and J 7 bases, with 4 bases left between them. Germline CDR1 is SNHLY and CDR2 is FYNNEI. This CDR3 has 10 amino acids. The CDR3 here is CASRANEQFF. CDR3 coding DNA: TGTGCCAGCAGGGCGAATGAGCAGTTCTTC.

This clone was seen only a few times. This may be a read error, as it is one base from a much larger clone. In the same sample, other DNA sequences code for this CDR3. The J gene is TRBJ1-1, the V gene TRBV7-3; D uncertain. Germline assignment: CDR1 SGHTA and CDR2 FQGTGA. CDR3 size: 13 residues. Deletions cut 2 bases from V and 1 base from J, with 5 bases between. The CDR3: CASSLGRNTEAFF. CDR3 in DNA: TGTGCCAGCAGCTTAGGCAGGAACACTGAAGCTTTCTTT.

This clone was seen only once. The CDR3 reads CASSLAGTPYNEQFF. The CDR3 nucleotides read TGTGCCAGCAGCTTGGCGGGGACACCCTACAATGAGCAGTTCTTC. The chain carries TRBV28 and TRBJ2-1; D tentatively fits TRBD1 or TRBD2 (6 bases each). V was cut by 6 bases and J by 2 bases, with 14 bases left in between. This CDR3 spans 15 amino acids. Germline CDR1 is MDHEN and CDR2 is SYDVKM.

Details on this clone: Since a much larger clone is just one base distant, this may be a read error. Other DNA sequences of this sample code for an identical CDR3. The V call is TRBV5-5, the J call TRBJ1-1, with D possibly being TRBD1 (6 bases). The V gene's germline CDR1 is SGHKS and CDR2 YYEKEE (reference sequence). V lost 4 bases and J lost 1, with 8 bases in between. The CDR3 covers 13 residues. The CDR3 loop reads CASSLQGNTEAFF. The CDR3 DNA follows: TGTGCCAGCAGCCTACAGGGGAACACTGAAGCTTTCTTT.

The chain recombines TRBV28 with TRBJ2-1; tentative D call: TRBD2 (7 bases). The CDR3 contains 11 residues. The V gene lost 10 bases and the J gene lost 8 bases, with 12 bases spanning the gap. Per the germline V gene, CDR1 is MDHEN and CDR2 is SYDVKM. The CDR3 nucleotides are TGTGCCACCTGGGGGGGGCATGAGCAGTTCTTC. Amino acids: CATWGGHEQFF.

The CDR3, as DNA: TGCGCCAGCAGCCAAGATATCCCGGGCAGGAGGAGGCAGCCCCAGCATTTT. Translated, it gives CASSQDIPGRRRQPQHF. The rearrangement uses TRBV4-1 and TRBJ1-5; no firm D call. Germline values: CDR1 MGHRA, CDR2 YSYEKL. Trimming left V 0 bases short and J 7 bases short, with 19 bases between. The CDR3 totals 17 residues.

CDR3 DNA sequence: TGTGCCTGGGGACAGGGGGAATTCGATGAGCAGTTCTTC. Amino acids: CAWGQGEFDEQFF. V usage is TRBV30 and J usage is TRBJ2-1, with 10 bases that match TRBD1. The V and J ends lost 5 bases and 8 bases, in that order; junction bases with no gene match: 6. This CDR3 contains 13 residues. Germline assignment: CDR1 GTSNPN and CDR2 SVGIG (reference sequence).

The rearrangement links TRBV5-4 to TRBJ1-3; 11 bases line up with TRBD1. In germline, CDR1 is SGHNT, CDR2 YYREEE (reference sequence). The CDR3 contains 15 residues. The V gene end was trimmed by 4 bases and the J gene end by 8 bases; junction bases not matched to a gene: 8. CDR3 loop: CASSQRDRGMDTIYF. CDR3 DNA sequence: TGTGCCAGCAGCCAAAGGGACAGGGGGATGGACACCATATATTTT.

CDR3 protein: CASSFLGAGEKLFF. Written as DNA, the CDR3 is TGTGCCAGCAGCTTTCTGGGGGCTGGTGAAAAACTGTTTTTT. V usage is TRBV11-1 and J usage is TRBJ1-4; D may be TRBD1 (6 bases). The V and J ends lost 3 bases and 7 bases respectively, with 12 bases between them. The CDR3 is 14 amino acids. The germline gives CDR1 SGHAT, CDR2 FQDESV (reference sequence). The full variable domain, in which reference TRBV11-1 and TRBJ1-4 provide the parts outside the CDR3, is EAEVAQSPRYKITEKSQAVAFWCDPISGHATLYWYRQILGQGPELLVQFQDESVVDDSQLPKDRFSAERLKGVDSTLKIQPAELGDSAMYLCASSFLGAGEKLFFGSGTQLSVL.

V gene TRBV5-1 combines with J gene TRBJ2-7; no clear D. CDR1 and CDR2 (germline): SGHRS, YFSETQ. V was cut by 2 bases and J by 0 bases, with 12 bases left in between. The CDR3 is 15 amino acids. The CDR3: CASSLYSEPSYEQYF. The CDR3 bases are TGCGCCAGCAGCTTATACAGCGAACCCTCCTACGAGCAGTACTTC.

The V and J genes are TRBV2 and TRBJ1-5; tentative D call: TRBD1 (6 bases). The ends were cut back, 6 bases at V and 4 bases at J, with 22 bases in the middle. This CDR3 has 17 amino acids. CDR1 is SNHLY and CDR2 is FYNNEI in the germline V gene. The CDR3 nucleotides read TGTGCCAGCAGAGCCTACATGGGGGGCATCGGGAATCAGCCCCAGCATTTT. Translated, it gives CASRAYMGGIGNQPQHF.

The chain uses TRBV2 and TRBJ2-7; 8 nucleotides match TRBD1. Losses at the gene ends were 8 bases for V and 2 bases for J; bases not matched to a gene: 8. From germline, CDR1 is SNHLY and CDR2 FYNNEI. CDR3 length equals 14 residues. Here the CDR3 reads CASLRTGLTYEQYF. As DNA, the CDR3 is TGTGCCAGCCTAAGGACAGGGTTAACCTACGAGCAGTACTTC.

The chain is built from TRBV30 and TRBJ2-7, with D possibly TRBD1 on 5 matching bases. Trimming stripped 0 bases from V and 4 bases from J, with 16 bases between. The length of the CDR3 is 15 residues. Germline V gene data show CDR1 as GTSNPN and CDR2 as SVGIG (reference sequence). CDR3 amino acids: CAWSVLGPQPYEQYF. CDR3 DNA: TGTGCCTGGAGTGTACTGGGGCCCCAGCCTTACGAGCAGTACTTC.

The gene calls are TRBV28 and TRBJ1-3; D is ambiguous. Trimming pared 5 bases from V and 0 bases from J, leaving 8 bases between. Germline loops: CDR1 MDHEN, CDR2 SYDVKM. This CDR3 has 14 residues. In nucleotides, the CDR3 is TGTGCCAGCAGTCCACGGCACTCTGGAAACACCATATATTTT. This encodes CASSPRHSGNTIYF.

The chain recombines TRBV9 with TRBJ2-7, with D maybe TRBD1 (5 bases). The CDR3 is made up of 14 amino acids. CDR1 is SGDLS and CDR2 is YYNGEE in the germline V gene. Trimming pared 5 bases from V and 1 base from J, leaving 13 bases between. The CDR3 reads CASSGKAGSYEQYF. DNA of the CDR3: TGTGCCAGCAGTGGGAAGGCAGGGTCCTACGAGCAGTACTTC.

The chain is built from TRBV28 and TRBJ2-6, with 12 bases aligning to TRBD1. The J segment lost 4 bases and the V segment lost 7 bases, leaving 8 bases of the junction unmatched. The CDR3 is 17 amino acids. From germline, CDR1 is MDHEN and CDR2 SYDVKM. The CDR3, as DNA: TGTGCCAGCATGGGGGGACAGGGGGCGCCAGGGGCCAACGTCCTGACTTTC. As protein: CASMGGQGAPGANVLTF.

The rearrangement joins TRBV18 to TRBJ2-1; possible D gene TRBD2, 6 bases. The V end was cut by 5 bases, the J end by 7 bases, with 15 bases between. CDR1 and CDR2 (germline): KGHSH, LQKENI. This CDR3 is built from 14 residues. CDR3 bases: TGTGCCAGCTCAACCGGGGGAGGTGTGAATGAGCAGTTCTTC. Translation gives CASSTGGGVNEQFF.